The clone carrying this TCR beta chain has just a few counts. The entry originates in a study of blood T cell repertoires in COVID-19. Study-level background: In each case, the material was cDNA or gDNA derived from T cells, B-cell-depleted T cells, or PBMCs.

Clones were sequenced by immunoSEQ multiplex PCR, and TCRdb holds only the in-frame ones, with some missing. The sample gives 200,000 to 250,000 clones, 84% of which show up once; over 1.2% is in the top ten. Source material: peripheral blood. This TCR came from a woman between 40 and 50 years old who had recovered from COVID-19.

In nucleotides, the CDR3 is TGTGCCAGTAGTATGCCGGGACAGGGAGGCCAGCCCCAGCATTTT. Translation gives CASSMPGQGGQPQHF. The rearrangement uses TRBV19 and TRBJ1-5; 9 bases fit TRBD1. This CDR3 comprises 15 residues. Germline V CDR1 and CDR2: LNHDA, SQIVND (reference sequence). J was trimmed by 7 bases and V by 3 bases; bases with no gene match: 7.